A selection of T cell receptor beta chains follows, all from one sample in a study of T cells in Graves' hyperthyroidism and ophthalmopathy. TCRdb ran MiXCR on the multiplex PCR reads and lists one entry per CDR3 protein. This table has some 600,000 distinct CDR3 sequences, about 43% appearing once. The specimen was peripheral blood or thyroid tissue (not recorded which). These receptor sequences come from a woman aged 18-29 years with Graves' hyperthyroidism. CDR3s include the opening cysteine and the closing phenylalanine or tryptophan. A D gene is named only where the DNA matches it firmly. Size is stated for part of the rows, as once, few or many counts, or as a class when the clone is expanded.

V: TRBV10-1; J: TRBJ1-5; D: NA; size: NA; CDR3: CASSENGGYSNQPQHF; DNA: TGCGCCAGCAGTGAAAACGGGGGGTATAGTAATCAGCCCCAGCATTTT
V: TRBV20-1; J: TRBJ2-7; D: NA; size: few; CDR3: CSARLAQEEYF; DNA: TGCAGTGCCCGTCTGGCACAGGAGGAGTACTTC
V: TRBV12-3/TRBV12-4; J: TRBJ1-2; D: NA; size: NA; CDR3: CASSPSSGPDGYTF; DNA: TGTGCCAGCAGTCCCTCGTCGGGACCTGATGGCTACACCTTC
V: TRBV7-6; J: TRBJ2-7; D: NA; size: NA; CDR3: CASSRGAGYF; DNA: TGTGCCAGCAGCAGGGGGGCCGGGTACTTC
V: TRBV24-1; J: TRBJ2-5; D: TRBD1; size: NA; CDR3: CATSERNRGPQETQYF; DNA: TGTGCCACCAGTGAGCGAAACAGGGGGCCCCAAGAGACCCAGTACTTC
V: TRBV24-1; J: TRBJ2-2; D: TRBD2; size: few; CDR3: CAASGRALNTGELFF; DNA: TGTGCCGCTAGCGGGAGGGCACTGAACACCGGGGAGCTGTTTTTT
V: TRBV2; J: TRBJ2-2; D: NA; size: NA; CDR3: CASGQELFF; DNA: TGTGCCAGCGGACAGGAGCTGTTTTTT
V: TRBV6-5; J: TRBJ2-7; D: NA; size: NA; CDR3: CASRTPGRNYEQYF; DNA: TGTGCCAGCAGGACCCCGGGTCGAAACTACGAGCAGTACTTC
V: TRBV12-3/TRBV12-4; J: TRBJ2-5; D: NA; size: NA; CDR3: CASSFVTYGETQYF; DNA: TGTGCCAGCAGTTTCGTGACTTATGGGGAGACCCAGTACTTC
V: TRBV2; J: TRBJ2-2; D: NA; size: few; CDR3: CASSDPGPGTGELFF; DNA: TGTGCCAGCAGTGATCCCGGGCCGGGGACCGGGGAGCTGTTTTTT
V: TRBV6-2/TRBV6-3; J: TRBJ2-7; D: NA; size: once; CDR3: CASSYSGLPNEQYF; DNA: TGTGCCAGCAGTTACTCGGGCCTCCCCAACGAGCAGTACTTC
V: TRBV9; J: TRBJ2-5; D: NA; size: NA; CDR3: CASSVGRSSRPGQETQYF; DNA: TGTGCCAGCAGCGTAGGGCGAAGCAGCCGACCAGGCCAAGAGACCCAGTACTTC
V: TRBV7-2; J: TRBJ2-7; D: NA; size: NA; CDR3: CASSLAGAGSSYEQYF; DNA: TGTGCCAGCAGCTTAGCAGGAGCGGGTAGCTCCTACGAGCAGTACTTC
V: TRBV7-2; J: TRBJ1-4; D: NA; size: NA; CDR3: CASRQVGANEKLFF; DNA: TGTGCCAGCAGACAGGTCGGAGCTAATGAAAAACTGTTTTTT
V: TRBV6-1; J: TRBJ1-2; D: NA; size: NA; CDR3: CASSGGDTGDGYTF; DNA: TGTGCCAGCAGTGGCGGGGACACCGGGGATGGCTACACCTTC
V: TRBV7-9; J: TRBJ1-2; D: NA; size: NA; CDR3: CASSHQEHYGYTF; DNA: TGTGCCAGCAGTCACCAGGAGCACTATGGCTACACCTTC
V: TRBV25-1; J: TRBJ1-2; D: NA; size: NA; CDR3: CAPRENGYTF; DNA: TGTGCCCCCCGGGAGAATGGCTACACCTTC
V: TRBV7-3; J: TRBJ1-1; D: NA; size: many; CDR3: CASSSPGGTEAFF; DNA: TGTGCCAGCAGCTCCCCGGGGGGCACTGAAGCTTTCTTT
V: TRBV2; J: TRBJ2-6; D: NA; size: NA; CDR3: CASGGGVGSGANVLTF; DNA: TGTGCCAGCGGGGGCGGGGTCGGATCTGGGGCCAACGTCCTGACTTTC
V: TRBV29-1; J: TRBJ2-3; D: TRBD1; size: NA; CDR3: CSVRTGDADTQYF; DNA: TGCAGCGTTAGGACAGGGGACGCAGATACGCAGTATTTT
V: TRBV2; J: TRBJ1-2; D: TRBD1; size: many; CDR3: CASTPPDRAYGYTF; DNA: TGTGCCAGCACCCCGCCCGACAGGGCCTATGGCTACACCTTC
V: TRBV20-1; J: TRBJ1-6; D: NA; size: NA; CDR3: CSARDFPLHF; DNA: TGCAGTGCTAGAGATTTCCCCCTCCACTTT
V: TRBV2; J: TRBJ1-1; D: NA; size: few; CDR3: CASKRGASGNTEAFF; DNA: TGTGCCAGCAAACGGGGTGCCTCGGGGAACACTGAAGCTTTCTTT
V: TRBV7-9; J: TRBJ1-1; D: TRBD1; size: NA; CDR3: CASSLRVRSTGKNTEAFF; DNA: TGTGCCAGCAGCTTAAGGGTCAGGTCGACAGGGAAGAACACTGAAGCTTTCTTT
V: TRBV20-1; J: TRBJ1-6; D: TRBD1; size: NA; CDR3: CSASGQGEGGDSPLHF; DNA: TGCAGTGCGAGCGGACAGGGAGAGGGGGGGGATTCACCCCTCCACTTT
V: TRBV5-8; J: TRBJ2-5; D: NA; size: few; CDR3: CASSLAGRGAETQYF; DNA: TGTGCCAGCAGCTTGGCCGGCAGGGGGGCAGAGACCCAGTACTTC
V: TRBV20-1; J: TRBJ2-7; D: TRBD2; size: NA; CDR3: CSARLAGLGEQYF; DNA: TGCAGTGCAAGACTAGCGGGACTGGGAGAGCAGTACTTC
V: TRBV2; J: TRBJ1-6; D: NA; size: many; CDR3: CASSEAWQQNSPLHF; DNA: TGTGCCAGCAGTGAAGCGTGGCAGCAGAATTCACCCCTCCACTTT
V: TRBV29-1; J: TRBJ1-2; D: NA; size: many; CDR3: CSVSDSSYGYTF; DNA: TGCAGCGTTTCGGACAGTTCCTATGGCTACACCTTC
V: TRBV2; J: TRBJ1-2; D: NA; size: NA; CDR3: CASRSYSSYGYTF; DNA: TGTGCCAGCAGAAGCTACAGCAGCTATGGCTACACCTTC
V: TRBV7-2; J: TRBJ1-2; D: NA; size: few; CDR3: CASSSLRSLEGYTF; DNA: TGTGCCAGCAGCTCCCTGAGGTCTCTAGAAGGCTACACCTTC
V: TRBV29-1; J: TRBJ1-5; D: NA; size: NA; CDR3: CSVQTGGRWVQPQHF; DNA: TGCAGCGTTCAGACCGGGGGGCGATGGGTGCAGCCCCAGCATTTT
V: TRBV10-3; J: TRBJ1-5; D: TRBD1; size: few; CDR3: CAISGTGSQPQHF; DNA: TGTGCCATCAGTGGGACAGGGAGTCAGCCCCAGCATTTT
V: TRBV14; J: TRBJ1-1; D: NA; size: many; CDR3: CASSPGQENTEAFF; DNA: TGTGCCAGCAGCCCGGGACAAGAGAACACTGAAGCTTTCTTT
V: TRBV7-2; J: TRBJ2-7; D: NA; size: once; CDR3: CASSPSTGVTYEQYF; DNA: TGTGCCAGCAGCCCATCGACGGGAGTAACCTACGAGCAGTACTTC
V: TRBV18; J: TRBJ1-2; D: NA; size: NA; CDR3: CASLGPNGNYGYTF; DNA: TGTGCCAGCTTGGGCCCGAACGGTAACTATGGCTACACCTTC
V: TRBV2; J: TRBJ1-4; D: NA; size: NA; CDR3: CASSETGDNEKLFF; DNA: TGTGCCAGCAGTGAGACAGGCGATAATGAAAAACTGTTTTTT
V: TRBV10-3; J: TRBJ2-7; D: NA; size: few; CDR3: CAQKLSVGLKPHEQYF; DNA: TGTGCCCAAAAGCTAAGTGTGGGGCTAAAACCTCACGAGCAGTACTTC
V: TRBV2; J: TRBJ2-5; D: TRBD2; size: few; CDR3: CASSELGVGLAGGGETQYF; DNA: TGTGCCAGCAGTGAATTAGGGGTCGGACTAGCGGGAGGCGGGGAGACCCAGTACTTC
V: TRBV15; J: TRBJ2-2; D: NA; size: many; CDR3: CATSRDPGFWSGELFF; DNA: TGTGCCACCAGCAGAGACCCGGGCTTCTGGTCCGGGGAGCTGTTTTTT